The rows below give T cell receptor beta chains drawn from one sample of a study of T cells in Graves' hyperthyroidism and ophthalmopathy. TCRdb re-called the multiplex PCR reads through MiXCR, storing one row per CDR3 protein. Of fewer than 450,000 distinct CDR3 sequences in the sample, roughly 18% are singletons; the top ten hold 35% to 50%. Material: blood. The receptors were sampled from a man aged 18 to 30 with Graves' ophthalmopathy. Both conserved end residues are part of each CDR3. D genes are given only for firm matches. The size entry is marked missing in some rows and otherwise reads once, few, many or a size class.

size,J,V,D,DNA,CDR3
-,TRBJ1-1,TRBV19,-,TGTGCCAGTAGTGCCTGGTTGGGGTTGAACACTGAAGCTTTCTTT,CASSAWLGLNTEAFF
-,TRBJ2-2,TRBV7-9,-,TGTGCCAGCAGCCCACCCACGAGCGATTATACCGGGGAGCTGTTTTTT,CASSPPTSDYTGELFF
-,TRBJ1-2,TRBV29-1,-,TGCAGCGTTCTCCCTCAAGCGGGCGGGGGCTACACCTTC,CSVLPQAGGGYTF
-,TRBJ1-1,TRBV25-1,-,TGTGCCAGCAGTGAGGGTCACAACACTGAAGCTTTCTTT,CASSEGHNTEAFF
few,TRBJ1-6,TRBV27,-,TGTGCCAGCAGTTTATCGAGCGGGGACTTTTATAATTCACCCCTCCACTTT,CASSLSSGDFYNSPLHF
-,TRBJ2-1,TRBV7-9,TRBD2,TGTGCCAGCAGTCGGGACTCTAGCGGGGCTAACAATGAGCAGTTCTTC,CASSRDSSGANNEQFF
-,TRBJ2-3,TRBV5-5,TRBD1,TGTGCCAGCAGCTCAGGGGACAGGAGCACAGATACGCAGTATTTT,CASSSGDRSTDTQYF
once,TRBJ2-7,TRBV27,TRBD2,TGTGCCACCGGGAGCGGGACGGAAAAACTCTACGAGCAGTACTTC,CATGSGTEKLYEQYF
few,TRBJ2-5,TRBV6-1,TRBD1,TGTGCCAGCAGTGACCCGGGACAGGGGCCTTACAGGGAGACCCAGTACTTC,CASSDPGQGPYRETQYF
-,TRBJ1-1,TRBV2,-,TGTGCCAGCAACAGAAACACTGAAGCTTTCTTT,CASNRNTEAFF
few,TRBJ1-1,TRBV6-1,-,TGTGCCACCCACAGGGAAGCCACTGAAGCTTTCTTT,CATHREATEAFF
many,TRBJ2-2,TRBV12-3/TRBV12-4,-,TGTGCCAGCAGTTTAGATGGTCCCAGGAGAGGGGAGCTGTTTTTT,CASSLDGPRRGELFF
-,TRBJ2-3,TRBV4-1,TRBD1,TGCGCCAGCAGCCAATTTGGACAGGAAGATACGCAGTATTTT,CASSQFGQEDTQYF
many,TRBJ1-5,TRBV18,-,TGTGCCAGCTCACCAACGGGGGCACGTCAGCCCCAGCATTTT,CASSPTGARQPQHF
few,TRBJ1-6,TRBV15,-,TGTGCCACCAGCAGAGATATAGAGGCACCCCTCCACTTT,CATSRDIEAPLHF
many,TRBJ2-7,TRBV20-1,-,TGCAGTGCTCTGCCTCCGGGACTTAGGGAGCAGTACTTC,CSALPPGLREQYF
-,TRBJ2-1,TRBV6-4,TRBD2,TGTGCCAGCAGTCGGGTACCCGAGCGGGGGAGCTCCTACAATGAGCAGTTCTTC,CASSRVPERGSSYNEQFF
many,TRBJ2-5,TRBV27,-,TGTGCCAGCGGTCCCAGGGAAGAGACCCAGTACTTC,CASGPREETQYF
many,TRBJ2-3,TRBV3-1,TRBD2,TGTGCCAGCAGCCTTTCCCTAGCGGGGGCCGCAGATACGCAGTATTTT,CASSLSLAGAADTQYF
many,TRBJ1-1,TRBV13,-,TGTGCCAGCAGTTTGGACAGAATGAACACTGAAGCTTTCTTT,CASSLDRMNTEAFF
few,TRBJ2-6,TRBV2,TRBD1,TGTGCCAGCAGTGACGGAGTGGGACAGGGGGCGAACCCTAGCTCTGGGGCCAACGTCCTGACTTTC,CASSDGVGQGANPSSGANVLTF
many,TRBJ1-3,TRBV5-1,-,TGCGCCAGCAGCTTGGGGACGGAGCTCACTGGAAACACCATATATTTT,CASSLGTELTGNTIYF
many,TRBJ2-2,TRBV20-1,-,TGCAGTGCTCCTGGTGGGCAGCACACCGGGGAGCTGTTTTTT,CSAPGGQHTGELFF
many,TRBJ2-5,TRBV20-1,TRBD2,TGCAGTGCCAAAATCAATAGCGGGGGGCGAGAGACCCAGTACTTC,CSAKINSGGRETQYF
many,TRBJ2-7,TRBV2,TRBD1,TGTGCCAGCAGTGAGGGGGACAGACACTCCTACGAGCAGTACTTC,CASSEGDRHSYEQYF
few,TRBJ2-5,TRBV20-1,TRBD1,TGCAGTGCTAGAGAACGACAGGGCGTGGAGACCCAGTACTTC,CSARERQGVETQYF
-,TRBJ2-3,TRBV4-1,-,TGCGCCAGCAGCCAAGAAGGCGCGCGGGGATGGGCAGATACGCAGTATTTT,CASSQEGARGWADTQYF
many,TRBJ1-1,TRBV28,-,TGTGCCAGCCATTCGAACACTGAAGCTTTCTTT,CASHSNTEAFF
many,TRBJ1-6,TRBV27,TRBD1,TGTGCCAGCAGTTCCCAGGGGGCGACTTCACCCCTCCACTTT,CASSSQGATSPLHF
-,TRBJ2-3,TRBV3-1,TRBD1,TGTGCCAGCAGCAACACAGGGGGCGCAGATACGCAGTATTTT,CASSNTGGADTQYF
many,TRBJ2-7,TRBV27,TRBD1,TGTGCCAGCATCATCTGGACAGGGGGGTACGAGCAGTACTTC,CASIIWTGGYEQYF
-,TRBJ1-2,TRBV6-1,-,TGTGCCAGCAGATTCCGGGACACGGGCGCTATTCCCTATGGCTACACCTTC,CASRFRDTGAIPYGYTF